Listed here are 10 T cell receptor beta chains from one sample, sequenced in a study of blood T cell repertoires in COVID-19. Assay used: immunoSEQ multiplex PCR; TCRdb lists only in-frame clones, some missing. The table lists 350,000 to 450,000 clones, approximately 89% of them singletons. The specimen sequenced was PBMCs or T cells enriched from blood (not recorded which). The receptors derive from a woman in her thirties or forties who had been exposed to COVID-19.

V and J are TRBV12-3 or TRBV12-4 and TRBJ1-5; D is ambiguous. Trimming pared 6 bases from V and 5 bases from J, leaving 11 bases between. This CDR3 has 13 amino acids. The CDR3: CASSFRRDQPQHF. The CDR3 DNA sequence: TGTGCCAGCAGCTTTCGACGGGATCAGCCCCAGCATTTT.

V usage is TRBV7-2 and J usage is TRBJ1-2, with a tentative D call TRBD1 (5 bases). Germline V gene sequence: CDR1 SGHTA, CDR2 FQGNSA. Trimming removed 6 bases at V and 3 bases at J, with 11 bases between. The CDR3 totals 13 residues. The CDR3 protein is CASSSTAYYGYTF. The CDR3 region has the DNA TGTGCCAGCAGTTCGACAGCCTACTATGGCTACACCTTC.

This chain connects TRBV15 to TRBJ1-2; 7 nucleotides align to TRBD1. CDR3 length: 15 amino acids. Germline V lookup: CDR1 LNHNV, CDR2 YYDKDF (reference sequence). The J segment lost 4 bases and the V segment lost 5 bases, leaving 10 bases of the junction unmatched. The CDR3 loop reads CATSPPGGWLYGYTF. The CDR3 DNA sequence: TGTGCCACCAGCCCCCCAGGGGGTTGGCTCTATGGCTACACCTTC. The full variable domain, its missing parts supplied by reference TRBV15 and TRBJ1-2, is DAMVIQNPRYQVTQFGKPVTLSCSQTLNHNVMYWYQQKSSQAPKLLFHYYDKDFNNEADTPDNFQSRRPNTSFCFLDIRSPGLGDTAMYLCATSPPGGWLYGYTFGSGTRLTVV.

The genes are TRBV6-1 and TRBJ1-2; TRBD1 is a possible D gene (5 bases). With 6 bases removed from V and 3 bases from J, the gap between germline ends came to 8 bases. The CDR3 loop spans 12 amino acids. Germline V lookup: CDR1 MNHNS, CDR2 SASEGT. The DNA for the CDR3 is TGTGCCAGCAGCAGGGCGGACTATGGCTACACCTTC. The encoded protein is CASSRADYGYTF.

This rearrangement joins TRBV6-5 to TRBJ1-1; 8 positions match TRBD1. CDR3 length: 14 residues. After removal of 7 bases from V and 2 bases from J, the junction contained 6 bases not matched to a gene. The germline gives CDR1 MNHEY, CDR2 SVGAGI. CDR3: CASIRDRGNTEAFF. DNA for the CDR3: TGTGCCAGCATCAGAGACAGGGGAAACACTGAAGCTTTCTTT.

V and J are TRBV19 and TRBJ1-6, with a weak D call TRBD1 (5 bases). The CDR3 extends over 14 amino acids. V lost 4 bases and J lost 5, with 9 bases in between. Germline CDR1 LNHDA, CDR2 SQIVND (reference sequence). The CDR3 protein is CASSRGHNNSPLHF. The DNA of the CDR3 is TGTGCCAGTAGTAGAGGACACAATAATTCACCCCTCCACTTT.

This clone came up once. V and J are TRBV2 and TRBJ2-7; 12 bases fit TRBD1. J gave up 2 bases and V 6 bases, and 5 bases lay outside the gene matches. The CDR3 length is 15 residues. The germline V gene has CDR1 SNHLY and CDR2 FYNNEI. CDR3 amino acids: CASRPGTGGAYEQYF. The CDR3 nucleotides are TGTGCCAGCAGACCCGGGACAGGGGGCGCCTACGAGCAGTACTTC.

The J gene is TRBJ1-5, the V gene TRBV24-1; TRBD1 is a possible D gene (6 bases). V was clipped by 6 bases and J by 7 bases, with 15 bases between them. The CDR3 is made up of 14 amino acids. The germline V gene encodes CDR1 KGHDR and CDR2 SFDVKD. CDR3 region: CATSRAGAAQPQHF. The CDR3 bases are TGTGCCACCAGTAGGGCAGGGGCAGCCCAGCCCCAGCATTTT.

The chain combines TRBV4-1 with TRBJ1-3; no clear D gene. V dropped 1 base and J dropped 9 bases, with 7 bases sitting between them. CDR1 and CDR2 (germline): MGHRA, YSYEKL. This CDR3 contains 12 residues. CDR3 region: CASSQVYGTIYF. CDR3 in DNA: TGCGCCAGCAGCCAAGTTTACGGCACCATATATTTT.

The V and J genes are TRBV5-4 and TRBJ1-2; D is perhaps TRBD1 (6 bases). The CDR3 is 14 residues long. The ends were cut back, 1 base at V and 7 bases at J, with 14 bases in the middle. The germline V gene has CDR1 SGHNT and CDR2 YYREEE (reference sequence). In DNA form, the CDR3 reads TGTGCCAGCAGCTTGTTTTCAGGGGACGGTGGCTACACCTTC. It is translated as CASSLFSGDGGYTF.